Shown below are 16 T cell receptor beta chains from a single sample sequenced in a study of CD8 T cells in Susac syndrome (dated by TCRdb to about 2019). Preparation of the library involved the immunoSEQ multiplex PCR assay. RNA was extracted using the RNeasy kit, and about 0.45 to 1 ug of the RNA was reverse transcribed with random hexamers. The raw public reads went through TCRdb reprocessing: fastp at Q25, MiXCR clone calling, in-frame beta chains kept. When rows share a CDR3 protein, they turn into one entry using the most common DNA and genes. Present in this sample are 350,000 to 550,000 distinct CDR3 sequences, more than 80% of which were seen just once. The ten largest clones add up to roughly 0.11% of the sample. Sequenced sample: CD8+ T cells from PBMCs. The receptors derive from a human donor with multiple sclerosis.

The gene calls are TRBV6-1 and TRBJ2-6; the D is unclear. Trimming stripped 2 bases from V and 3 bases from J, with 11 bases between. The length of the CDR3 is 16 residues. CDR1 and CDR2 from the germline V gene are MNHNS and SASEGT. CDR3 in DNA: TGTGCCAGCAGTGAAATTTGGGGATTTGGGGCCAACGTCCTGACTTTC. Protein: CASSEIWGFGANVLTF.

The chain recombines TRBV19 with TRBJ2-4; TRBD1 matches 7 bases. Germline V CDR1 and CDR2: LNHDA, SQIVND (reference sequence). After removal of 3 bases from V and 5 bases from J, the junction contained 4 bases not matched to a gene. The CDR3 consists of 14 residues. The CDR3 coding sequence is TGTGCCAGTAGTATCCGGGACAGAGAAAACATTCAGTACTTC. It specifies CASSIRDRENIQYF.

Concerning this clonotype: One end of the junction varies from germline; a read error may be responsible. This rearrangement joins TRBV29-1 to TRBJ1-3, with a tentative D call TRBD1 (6 bases). Germline V CDR1 and CDR2: SQVTM, ANQGSEA. The CDR3 is 14 amino acids. In nucleotides, the CDR3 is TGCAGCGTCGAAGGGGGAGTCTCTGGAAACACCATATATTTT. Its protein is CSVEGGVSGNTIYF.

The V and J genes are TRBV20-1 and TRBJ1-1; no clear D. Germline CDR1 reads DFQATT; CDR2 reads SNEGSKA (reference sequence). The CDR3 is 11 amino acids. The germline V and J ends were trimmed by 2 bases and 7 bases, with 8 bases remaining between them. The CDR3 reads CSARLGYEAFF. The CDR3 nucleotides read TGCAGTGCTAGATTGGGCTATGAAGCTTTCTTT.

This rearrangement joins TRBV19 to TRBJ1-2; no firm D call. Germline CDR1 LNHDA, CDR2 SQIVND (reference sequence). This CDR3 contains 13 residues. V was trimmed by 3 bases and J by 5 bases, leaving 10 bases between them. CDR3 DNA sequence: TGTGCCAGTAGTATTCCGGGCAGATATGGCTACACCTTC. As protein: CASSIPGRYGYTF.

This clonotype has only one observation. The V call is TRBV10-3, the J call TRBJ1-1; perhaps TRBD1 as D (6 bases). Per the germline V gene, CDR1 is ENHRY and CDR2 is SYGVKD. V gave up 7 bases and J gave up 0 bases, with 12 bases separating them. The CDR3 length is 14 residues. DNA of the CDR3: TGTGCCATCACCGAGGACAGTATGAACACTGAAGCTTTCTTT. As protein: CAITEDSMNTEAFF.

The rearrangement links TRBV3-1 to TRBJ2-7; 10 bases align to TRBD1. V was pared by 2 bases and J by 1 base, with 5 bases of the junction left unmatched. The CDR3 spans 16 residues. The germline V gene encodes CDR1 LGHDT and CDR2 YNNKEL (reference sequence). The CDR3 reads CASSQTGQGGSYEQYF. CDR3 DNA sequence: TGTGCCAGCAGCCAAACCGGACAGGGGGGATCCTACGAGCAGTACTTC.

The chain combines TRBV6-1 with TRBJ1-6; D call uncertain. Trimming shortened V by 1 base and J by 0 bases, and 19 bases separated the two germline ends. The CDR3 is 20 residues long. The germline gives CDR1 MNHNS, CDR2 SASEGT. CDR3 region: CASSEDGSSFLLSYNSPLHF. In nucleotides, the CDR3 is TGTGCCAGCAGTGAAGATGGGAGCAGCTTCCTCCTCTCCTATAATTCACCCCTCCACTTT.

The J gene is TRBJ2-5, the V gene TRBV5-1; TRBD1 agrees at 10 bases. J gave up 5 bases and V 0 bases, and 4 bases lay outside the gene matches. This CDR3 comprises 15 residues. Germline values: CDR1 SGHRS, CDR2 YFSETQ. The CDR3 loop is CASSLGQGAEETQYF. In nucleotides, the CDR3 is TGCGCCAGCAGCTTGGGACAGGGGGCTGAGGAGACCCAGTACTTC.

The chain combines TRBV7-9 with TRBJ2-3, with D perhaps TRBD1 or TRBD2 (5 bases each). The CDR3 totals 15 residues. CDR1 SEHNR and CDR2 FQNEAQ come from the germline V gene (reference sequence). V lost 4 bases and J lost 3, with 14 bases in between. CDR3 DNA: TGTGCCAGCAGCTCCGCTCAGGGACCGACAGATACGCAGTATTTT. Amino acids: CASSSAQGPTDTQYF.

The chain links TRBV4-1 to TRBJ2-3; no clear D. Trimming took 1 base from V and 2 from J, leaving 7 bases between them. Germline V gene sequence: CDR1 MGHRA, CDR2 YSYEKL. This CDR3 is built from 14 residues. CDR3 sequence reads: CASSQAPYTDTQYF. CDR3 DNA: TGCGCCAGCAGCCAAGCCCCGTACACAGATACGCAGTATTTT.

V and J are TRBV20-1 and TRBJ2-6; D is uncertain. From germline, CDR1 is DFQATT and CDR2 SNEGSKA (reference sequence). The CDR3 sequence is 15 residues long. The V and J ends lost 6 bases and 4 bases respectively, with 16 bases between them. The CDR3 spells CSAAPLGSGANVLTF. CDR3 nucleotides: TGCAGTGCCGCCCCACTGGGGTCCGGGGCCAACGTCCTGACTTTC.

The J gene is TRBJ2-7, the V gene TRBV11-1, with D possibly matching TRBD1 (6 bases). Trimming took off 1 base at V and 2 bases at J, with 12 bases between the two ends. Germline values: CDR1 SGHAT, CDR2 FQDESV (reference sequence). The CDR3 has 15 residues. CDR3 amino acids: CASSLDLDSPYEQYF. In nucleotides, the CDR3 is TGTGCCAGCAGCTTAGATTTGGACAGCCCCTACGAGCAGTACTTC.

The V and J genes are TRBV3-1 and TRBJ1-2; weak D call: TRBD1 (5 bases). Germline CDR1 and CDR2: LGHDT and YNNKEL (reference sequence). V was clipped by 10 bases and J by 4 bases, with 19 bases between them. The CDR3 covers 14 residues. In DNA form, the CDR3 reads TGTGCCACCGACTCTGGAGGGGAGGCCTATGGCTACACCTTC. Its protein product is CATDSGGEAYGYTF.

The genes are TRBV2 and TRBJ2-2, with D perhaps matching TRBD1 (7 bases). The CDR3 is made up of 15 amino acids. Germline CDR1 reads SNHLY; CDR2 reads FYNNEI. Trimming took off 6 bases at V and 5 bases at J, with 16 bases between the two ends. This chain's CDR3 is CASSFDRAGTGELFF. For the CDR3, the DNA is TGTGCCAGCAGCTTTGACAGGGCGGGAACCGGGGAGCTGTTTTTT.

The sample holds one count of this clonotype. This chain links TRBV2 with TRBJ1-1; D ambiguous. CDR1 SNHLY and CDR2 FYNNEI come from the germline V gene. The CDR3 sequence is 14 residues long. Deletions cut 6 bases from V and 7 bases from J, with 18 bases between. The CDR3 DNA sequence: TGTGCCAGCAGGTCATCTACTACAGCTAGTGAAGCTTTCTTT. Translating it yields CASRSSTTASEAFF.